Detailed here is one T cell receptor beta chain. This sample stems from a study of blood T cells in healthy people across ages. It was with a sample-barcoded 5' primer and a J-beta primer mix that a second PCR of roughly 7 to 12 cycles was run. TCRdb reprocessed the 5' RACE reads via MiXCR and lists one record per CDR3 protein. The repertoire holds 710,000 or so distinct CDR3 sequences, 22% seen once, with under 25% in the top ten. Germline CDR1 is SNHLY and CDR2 is FYNNEI. The CDR3 sequence is 14 residues long. The ends were cut back, 8 bases at V and 4 bases at J, with 17 bases in the middle. The sequence was collected from a man in his 70s in good health. The J gene is TRBJ1-2, the V gene TRBV2; D is unclear. Material for sequencing was blood. This chain's CDR3 is CASVRPPGGYGYTF. CDR3 nucleotide sequence: TGTGCCAGCGTTAGACCGCCCGGAGGCTATGGCTACACCTTC.